Listed below are T cell receptor beta chains from one sample, sequenced in a study of blood T cell repertoires in COVID-19. This table comes from immunoSEQ multiplex PCR, and its TCRdb copy is limited to in-frame clones, with some not included. This table holds under 250,000 clones, 75% to 85% found once. The material sequenced was peripheral blood. The receptor set was obtained from a human donor in a cohort sampled during active COVID-19. Both conserved end residues are part of each CDR3. D genes are given only for firm matches. Clone size, where shown, is once, few, many, or a class for clones that have expanded.

NA,TRBJ1-2,15,TRBD1,TRBV19,CASSEGQGPSYGYTF,TGTGCCAGTAGTGAGGGACAGGGTCCAAGCTATGGCTACACCTTC
NA,TRBJ1-6,14,NA,TRBV9,CASSVAGAASPLHF,TGTGCCAGCAGCGTAGCAGGGGCGGCTTCACCCCTCCACTTT
once,TRBJ1-1,14,TRBD1,TRBV18,CASSRGGEGTEAFF,TGTGCCAGCTCACGAGGGGGCGAAGGGACTGAAGCTTTCTTT
NA,TRBJ1-3,14,NA,TRBV5-1,CASSGGAGGNTIYF,TGCGCCAGCAGCGGAGGGGCGGGTGGAAACACCATATATTTT
NA,TRBJ1-4,13,NA,TRBV7-2,CASSLSVNEKLFF,TGTGCCAGCAGCCTCTCGGTAAATGAAAAACTGTTTTTT
NA,TRBJ2-7,15,TRBD1,TRBV25-1,CASSEYTGGNDEQYF,TGTGCCAGCAGTGAATACACAGGGGGAAACGACGAGCAGTACTTC
NA,TRBJ2-5,15,TRBD2,TRBV5-1,CASSLSSGGAETQYF,TGCGCCAGCAGCTTGTCTAGCGGGGGAGCGGAGACCCAGTACTTC
few,TRBJ1-1,12,NA,TRBV6-5,CASSYPGSGAFF,TGTGCCAGCAGTTACCCAGGTTCAGGAGCTTTCTTT
once,TRBJ1-2,16,TRBD1,TRBV4-2,CASTLDRDRHNYGYTF,TGTGCCAGCACCCTAGACCGGGACAGGCATAACTATGGCTACACCTTC
NA,TRBJ2-5,14,TRBD1,TRBV5-4,CASSAGTAQETQYF,TGTGCCAGCAGCGCAGGGACAGCCCAAGAGACCCAGTACTTC
NA,TRBJ2-1,15,TRBD1,TRBV11-3,CASSLRQGAHNEQFF,TGTGCCAGCAGCCTCAGACAGGGGGCTCACAATGAGCAGTTCTTC
once,TRBJ2-7,15,NA,TRBV5-1,CASSLNEATRSEQYF,TGCGCCAGCAGCCTTAATGAGGCGACTAGGAGCGAGCAGTACTTC
NA,TRBJ1-2,13,NA,TRBV5-6,CASSLQPNYGYTF,TGTGCCAGCAGCTTACAACCTAACTATGGCTACACCTTC
NA,TRBJ1-1,15,TRBD1,TRBV6-5,CASSTRQGRGTEAFF,TGTGCCAGCAGTACGAGACAGGGGAGGGGCACTGAAGCTTTCTTT
NA,TRBJ1-2,13,TRBD1,TRBV6-6,CASSTDRGYGYTF,TGTGCCAGCAGCACAGACAGGGGCTATGGCTACACCTTC
few,TRBJ2-3,14,NA,TRBV5-1,CASSFRQNTDTQYF,TGCGCCAGCAGCTTTCGACAGAACACAGATACGCAGTATTTT
NA,TRBJ1-2,16,NA,TRBV30,CAWTPGWAVDNYGYTF,TGTGCCTGGACCCCGGGATGGGCAGTCGATAACTATGGCTACACCTTC
NA,TRBJ2-5,15,NA,TRBV5-1,CASSLDGERKETQYF,TGCGCCAGCAGCTTGGATGGGGAGAGAAAAGAGACCCAGTACTTC